These T cell receptor beta chains were read from a single sample in a study of blood T cell repertoires in COVID-19. Clones were sequenced by immunoSEQ multiplex PCR, and TCRdb holds only the in-frame ones, with some missing. The sample lists 75,000 or so clones; over 65% were seen once. The sequenced sample was peripheral blood. The receptors originated from a woman aged 80 or over with acute or convalescent COVID-19. Each CDR3 is given with its conserved first and last residue. The D gene is left open where the match is weak. Not all rows give a size; the values are once, few, many and, for expanded clones, a class.

size	D	J	V	length	DNA	CDR3
NA	NA	TRBJ2-3	TRBV7-3	16	TGTGCCAGCAGCCCCTGGGCCGGGGGTGGCACAGATACGCAGTATTTT	CASSPWAGGGTDTQYF
NA	TRBD1	TRBJ1-1	TRBV19	14	TGTGCCAGTATGAGGACAGGGGGCATCGCTGAAGCTTTCTTT	CASMRTGGIAEAFF
NA	NA	TRBJ2-2	TRBV5-1	14	TGCGCCAGCGCCCCAGGGGATAGAAACGGGGAGCTGTTTTTT	CASAPGDRNGELFF
NA	TRBD2	TRBJ2-7	TRBV3-1/TRBV3-2	12	TGTGCCAGCAGCCGCGGGAGTACGGAGCAGTACTTC	CASSRGSTEQYF
NA	NA	TRBJ2-2	TRBV6-1	18	TGTGCCAGCAGTGAAAGGACCGCTATAGGACAAAACACCGGGGAGCTGTTTTTT	CASSERTAIGQNTGELFF
NA	TRBD1	TRBJ1-1	TRBV7-6	16	TGTGCCAGCAGCTCTCGAGGGACAGGACTGAACACTGAAGCTTTCTTT	CASSSRGTGLNTEAFF
NA	TRBD2	TRBJ2-1	TRBV6-2/TRBV6-3	17	TGTGCCAGCAGTTCTTTCGCCCTGGCGGGGGTCGACAATGAGCAGTTCTTC	CASSSFALAGVDNEQFF
NA	NA	TRBJ1-4	TRBV30	14	TGTGCCCGATCGAACAGGGCGGAGGATGAAAAACTGTTTTTT	CARSNRAEDEKLFF
NA	TRBD1	TRBJ1-1	TRBV4-1	17	TGCGCCAGCAGCCAACTTATGGACAGGGGACTGAACACTGAAGCTTTCTTT	CASSQLMDRGLNTEAFF
NA	NA	TRBJ1-5	TRBV2	13	TGTGCCAGCAGTGAAGGTCGGAATCAGCCCCAGCATTTT	CASSEGRNQPQHF
NA	NA	TRBJ2-7	TRBV7-3	14	TGTGCCAGCAGCTTAACTTCAGGCCCCTACGAGCAGTACTTC	CASSLTSGPYEQYF
NA	NA	TRBJ2-3	TRBV11-3	14	TGTGCCAGCAGCTTAAGACTAAACACAGATACGCAGTATTTT	CASSLRLNTDTQYF
NA	NA	TRBJ1-1	TRBV3-1/TRBV3-2	13	TGTGCCAGCAGCCGGACAGAATTTCGTGAAGCTTTCTTT	CASSRTEFREAFF
NA	TRBD2	TRBJ2-1	TRBV5-4	16	TGTGCCAGCAGCCCCCGACTAGCCCCATCATACAATGAGCAGTTCTTC	CASSPRLAPSYNEQFF
once	NA	TRBJ2-6	TRBV9	15	TGTGCCAGCAGCGCACAGGTACCCGGGGCCAACGTCCTGACTTTC	CASSAQVPGANVLTF
once	NA	TRBJ2-5	TRBV3-1/TRBV3-2	16	TGTGCCAGCAGCCCTGGGGCAGGGGGGTATCAGGAGACCCAGTACTTC	CASSPGAGGYQETQYF
NA	TRBD2	TRBJ2-1	TRBV12-5	18	TGTGCTAGTGGTTTGGTAATCGGTGGGCGGGGGGCCAACAATGAGCAGTTCTTC	CASGLVIGGRGANNEQFF
NA	NA	TRBJ2-6	TRBV27	15	TGTGCCAGCAAAGGAGGGGACCCTGGGGCCAACGTCCTGACTTTC	CASKGGDPGANVLTF
NA	NA	TRBJ1-5	TRBV7-8	17	TGTGCCAGCAGCCCCCGAACCATCAGGGGAAGGGATCAGCCCCAGCATTTT	CASSPRTIRGRDQPQHF
once	NA	TRBJ2-2	TRBV3-1/TRBV3-2	12	TGTGCCAGCAGGCCTGGAGGAGGGGAGCTGTTTTTT	CASRPGGGELFF
NA	TRBD1	TRBJ1-5	TRBV6-5	14	TGTGCCAGCAGCGGGACAGGGGAGAATCAGCCCCAGCATTTT	CASSGTGENQPQHF
NA	NA	TRBJ1-5	TRBV12-3/TRBV12-4	12	TGTGCCAGCAGACTGGGCTATCAGCCCCAGCATTTT	CASRLGYQPQHF
few	TRBD2	TRBJ2-1	TRBV24-1	14	TGTGCCACCCGCGGGAGGGAGAACTACAATGAGCAGTTCTTC	CATRGRENYNEQFF
NA	NA	TRBJ1-3	TRBV9	14	TGTGCCAGCGAGCGGGAGGAAGGTGGAAACACCATATATTTT	CASEREEGGNTIYF
NA	NA	TRBJ1-2	TRBV5-6	15	TGTGCCAGCAGCTTGGGGGGACTGATTAACTATGGCTACACCTTC	CASSLGGLINYGYTF
NA	TRBD1	TRBJ1-2	TRBV5-6	17	TGTGCCAGCAGCTTTTTTTGGGACAGCACACTGAACTATGGCTACACCTTC	CASSFFWDSTLNYGYTF
NA	NA	TRBJ1-3	TRBV19	13	TGTGCCAGTAGTCCCGACAGAAGAAACACCATATATTTT	CASSPDRRNTIYF
few	NA	TRBJ1-6	TRBV7-9	14	TGTGCCAGCAGCGCCTTTGAGGGTGGTTCACCCCTCCACTTT	CASSAFEGGSPLHF
NA	NA	TRBJ1-3	TRBV19	17	TGTGCCAGTAGTCATGTATCTAGTCTTTCGTTTGGAAACACCATATATTTT	CASSHVSSLSFGNTIYF
NA	NA	TRBJ1-2	TRBV10-3	16	TGTGCCATCACCCCAGGGACGACAGGACTAGACTCTGGCTACACCTTC	CAITPGTTGLDSGYTF
once	TRBD2	TRBJ2-3	TRBV11-2	18	TGTGCCAGCAGCTTGTTGGCTCTAGCGGGGGACCGCACAGATACGCAGTATTTT	CASSLLALAGDRTDTQYF
NA	NA	TRBJ2-1	TRBV5-1	17	TGCGCCAGCAGCTTGCGACTATCGCTAGCTAAAATCAATGAGCAGTTCTTC	CASSLRLSLAKINEQFF
NA	TRBD1	TRBJ2-1	TRBV28	14	TGTGCCAGCAGTGGGACAGGGGGTTGGAATGAGCAGTTCTTC	CASSGTGGWNEQFF
NA	NA	TRBJ2-7	TRBV25-1	14	TGTGCCAGCAGTGAATATCAGGGAACCTACGAGCAGTACTTC	CASSEYQGTYEQYF
NA	NA	TRBJ1-1	TRBV6-5	13	TGTGCCAGCAGTAGGCAGGGACTCTTTGAAGCTTTCTTT	CASSRQGLFEAFF
NA	NA	TRBJ1-6	TRBV19	12	TGTGCCAGTAGTAACCGGGATCCACCCCTCCACTTT	CASSNRDPPLHF
once	TRBD2	TRBJ2-2	TRBV5-4	18	TGTGCCAGCAGCTTACTAGCTCTTAGCGGGATCAACACCGGGGAGCTGTTTTTT	CASSLLALSGINTGELFF
NA	NA	TRBJ2-7	TRBV2	12	TGTGCCAGCAGTGAGGGGGGCTACGAGCAGTACTTC	CASSEGGYEQYF
NA	NA	TRBJ2-1	TRBV5-1	14	TGCGCCAGCACCTTCGCGCCCTCGTACAATGAGCAGTTCTTC	CASTFAPSYNEQFF
NA	NA	TRBJ2-5	TRBV19	14	TGTGCCAGTAGTATAGAAACAAGCGGCGGGACCCAGTACTTC	CASSIETSGGTQYF
NA	NA	TRBJ2-7	TRBV11-3	15	TGTGCCAGCAGCCGGGCTTCGGCCCAGGCGGGCGAGCAGTACTTC	CASSRASAQAGEQYF
NA	TRBD1	TRBJ2-7	TRBV5-1	14	TGCGCCAGCAGCTCGGGGACAGGGATCTACGAGCAGTACTTC	CASSSGTGIYEQYF
NA	NA	TRBJ2-2	TRBV18	15	TGTGCCAGCTCACCGCAGACAGGAAACACCGGGGAGCTGTTTTTT	CASSPQTGNTGELFF
once	TRBD2	TRBJ2-7	TRBV6-6	14	TGTGCCACCGAAACTAGCGGGGGGAGGTACGAGCAGTACTTC	CATETSGGRYEQYF
NA	TRBD2	TRBJ2-7	TRBV7-8	15	TGTGCCAGCAGCTCTTTAGCGGGAGCGAGTTACGAGCAGTACTTC	CASSSLAGASYEQYF
NA	NA	TRBJ2-3	TRBV19	12	TGTGCCAGTAGTATCGAGGCAGGGGCGCCCCTATTT	CASSIEAGAPLF
few	NA	TRBJ1-1	TRBV7-6	15	TGTGCCAGCAGCTTAGACCCTAAGGGGGACACTGAAGCTTTCTTT	CASSLDPKGDTEAFF
NA	TRBD1	TRBJ1-1	TRBV11-3	16	TGTGCCAGCAGCTCCGGGACAGGACTTCTGAACACTGAAGCTTTCTTT	CASSSGTGLLNTEAFF
once	TRBD2	TRBJ2-3	TRBV10-2	14	TGCGCCAGCCGGGATAGCGGGAGCACAGATACGCAGTATTTT	CASRDSGSTDTQYF
NA	TRBD1	TRBJ1-1	TRBV7-8	14	TGTGCCAGCAGCTTGGGACAGAAAAACACTGAAGCTTTCTTT	CASSLGQKNTEAFF